Shown below are 13 T cell receptor beta chains from a single sample sequenced in a study of graft-versus-host responses after intestinal transplantation. The method was immunoSEQ multiplex PCR; TCRdb's version includes in-frame clones alone and lacks a portion of them. The sample lists about 130,000 clones; 80% to 95% were seen once. For these receptors, no antigen is known. The sequencing here drew on unstimulated CD4+ T cells sorted from spleen or lymph node cells, taken before intestinal transplant. The receptor source for this set is a human donor who received an intestinal transplant.

The chain recombines TRBV5-1 with TRBJ1-3; D gene unclear. The CDR3 runs to 14 residues. Germline-derived CDR1 and CDR2 are SGHRS and YFSETQ. Trimming cost V 0 bases and J 2 bases, with 6 bases left between them. CDR3 DNA: TGCGCCAGCAGCTTGGGGGGAGCTGGAAACACCATATATTTT. Amino acids: CASSLGGAGNTIYF.

This clone occurred once. The gene calls are TRBV28 and TRBJ2-3; 13 bases agree with TRBD2. J was trimmed by 10 bases and V by 5 bases; bases with no gene match: 15. This CDR3 comprises 17 residues. The germline V gene encodes CDR1 MDHEN and CDR2 SYDVKM. In DNA, the CDR3 is TGTGCCAGCAGTCCTTCAGGACTAGCGGGAGCGCCTGTTGCGCAGTATTTT. Translating it yields CASSPSGLAGAPVAQYF.

This sequence joins TRBV9 and TRBJ2-7; no firm D call. This CDR3 contains 13 residues. The germline CDR1 and CDR2 sequences are SGDLS and YYNGEE. Deletions cut 0 bases from V and 1 base from J, with 5 bases between. The CDR3 reads CASSVGASYEQYF. The CDR3, as DNA: TGTGCCAGCAGCGTAGGAGCGTCCTACGAGCAGTACTTC. Full variable domain (remainder filled in from reference TRBV9 and TRBJ2-7): DSGVTQTPKHLITATGQRVTLRCSPRSGDLSVYWYQQSLDQGLQFLIQYYNGEERAKGNILERFSAQQFPDLHSELNLSSLELGDSALYFCASSVGASYEQYFGPGTRLTVT.

V and J are TRBV6-5 and TRBJ2-5; D unclear. The DNA end is a closer match to TRBJ2-7, so the J assignment may be wrong. This CDR3 is built from 14 residues. The germline V gene has CDR1 MNHEY and CDR2 SVGAGI. Here the CDR3 DNA reads TGTGCCAGCAGTTACTGGGGTATACCCTACGAGCAGTACTTC. It yields the protein CASSYWGIPYEQYF.

DNA for the CDR3: TGTGCCAGCAGCACAGCCTTCGGGCAGACTGAAGCTTTCTTT. Amino acid sequence: CASSTAFGQTEAFF. V and J are TRBV7-3 and TRBJ1-1; D is undetermined. Deletions cut 5 bases from V and 5 bases from J, with 15 bases between. This CDR3 spans 14 amino acids. Germline CDR1 reads SGHTA; CDR2 reads FQGTGA.

The rearrangement joins TRBV12-2 to TRBJ2-5; the DNA was not compared with TRBD2, the D call given in the table. TRBV12-2 constitutes a pseudogene. The CDR3 contains 9 residues. CDR3 in DNA: TGTGCAAGTGTAAAGACCCAGTACTTC. Protein sequence: CASVKTQYF.

This sequence joins TRBV7-7 and TRBJ2-3; D ambiguous. Germline V gives CDR1 SSHAT, CDR2 FNYEAQ (reference sequence). The ends were cut back, 5 bases at V and 1 base at J, with 13 bases in the middle. This CDR3 contains 15 residues. For the CDR3, the DNA is TGTGCCAGCAGCGCCCTACCCCTTGGCACAGATACGCAGTATTTT. Amino acids: CASSALPLGTDTQYF.

V gene TRBV19 combines with J gene TRBJ2-7; TRBD1 agrees at 12 bases. Germline CDR1 and CDR2: LNHDA and SQIVND (reference sequence). This CDR3 is built from 15 residues. J was trimmed by 4 bases and V by 5 bases; bases with no gene match: 6. CDR3 DNA sequence: TGTGCCAGTAGTTCACCGGGACAGGGGGCGTACGAGCAGTACTTC. Translated, it gives CASSSPGQGAYEQYF.

This clone occurred a few times. The gene calls are TRBV4-1 and TRBJ2-7, with D perhaps matching TRBD1 (5 bases). V was cut by 4 bases and J by 4 bases, with 14 bases left in between. The germline V gene encodes CDR1 MGHRA and CDR2 YSYEKL. This CDR3 spans 14 amino acids. CDR3 nucleotides: TGCGCCAGCAGCCTCCCGGACAAGGGATACGAGCAGTACTTC. Translated: CASSLPDKGYEQYF.

The chain links TRBV7-2 to TRBJ1-1, with a tentative D call TRBD1 (5 bases). The CDR3 is made up of 15 amino acids. V lost 2 bases and J lost 8, with 18 bases in between. CDR1 is SGHTA and CDR2 is FQGNSA in the germline V gene. CDR3 coding DNA: TGTGCCAGCAGCTTACTGAGGGGAGAGGCGCTAGAAGCTTTCTTT. Translation: CASSLLRGEALEAFF.

V gene TRBV10-3 combines with J gene TRBJ2-1, with D hard to call. In germline, CDR1 is ENHRY, CDR2 SYGVKD. V lost 4 bases and J lost 0, with 13 bases in between. The CDR3 is 16 amino acids. The CDR3 is CAISGVGYSSYNEQFF. CDR3 DNA: TGTGCCATCAGTGGTGTGGGGTATAGCTCCTACAATGAGCAGTTCTTC.

The chain links TRBV7-9 to TRBJ1-1, with unresolved D. Deletions cut 3 bases from V and 7 bases from J, with 21 bases between. Germline lookup yields CDR1 SEHNR and CDR2 FQNEAQ (reference sequence). The CDR3 contains 16 residues. DNA for the CDR3: TGTGCCAGCAGCTTTAGAGGTCTAGGGTTGGCGAATGAAGCTTTCTTT. It yields the protein CASSFRGLGLANEAFF.

In this sample, this clone turned up a few times. The chain joins TRBV25-1 to TRBJ1-2, with 9 bases identical to TRBD1. Germline assignment: CDR1 MGHDK and CDR2 SYGVNS. The CDR3 length is 14 residues. The ends lost 2 bases at V and 5 bases at J; junction bases unmatched: 3. In DNA form, the CDR3 reads TGTGCCAGCAGTGAAGGGACAGGGATATATGGCTACACCTTC. Amino acid sequence: CASSEGTGIYGYTF.